Listed below are T cell receptor beta chains from one sample, sequenced in a study of early T cells in non-severe SARS-CoV-2 infection. MiXCR was run by TCRdb on the 5' RACE reads, yielding one entry per CDR3 protein. The table has approximately 58,000 distinct CDR3 sequences, roughly 6.8% seen once. Sequencing was carried out using whole blood. These receptors originate from an adult who was a healthcare worker with PCR-confirmed SARS-CoV-2 infection or an uninfected control (not recorded which). CDR3s include the opening cysteine and the closing phenylalanine or tryptophan. The D gene is left open where the match is weak. Size is stated for part of the rows, as once, few or many counts, or as a class when the clone is expanded.

clone_size: -
d_call: -
v_call: TRBV7-2
j_call: TRBJ2-2
cdr3_aa: CASSLGLLPTGELFF
cdr3_nt: TGTGCCAGCAGCTTAGGGCTACTTCCTACCGGGGAGCTGTTTTTT

clone_size: -
d_call: -
v_call: TRBV5-4
j_call: TRBJ1-3
cdr3_aa: CASSSDQSVFSGNTIYF
cdr3_nt: TGTGCCAGCAGCTCGGACCAGTCGGTATTCTCTGGAAACACCATATATTTT

clone_size: few
d_call: TRBD2
v_call: TRBV7-2
j_call: TRBJ2-2
cdr3_aa: CASSLKVLAGETGELFF
cdr3_nt: TGTGCCAGCAGCTTAAAGGTCCTGGCGGGGGAGACCGGGGAGCTGTTTTTT

clone_size: many
d_call: -
v_call: TRBV4-3
j_call: TRBJ1-4
cdr3_aa: CASSQDLKGGYEKLFF
cdr3_nt: TGCGCCAGCAGCCAAGACCTTAAAGGGGGTTATGAAAAACTGTTTTTT

clone_size: -
d_call: -
v_call: TRBV28
j_call: TRBJ2-3
cdr3_aa: CASRPPSTDTQYF
cdr3_nt: TGTGCCAGCAGGCCCCCGAGCACAGATACGCAGTATTTT

clone_size: many
d_call: TRBD2
v_call: TRBV11-2
j_call: TRBJ2-7
cdr3_aa: CASSPGLAPEQYF
cdr3_nt: TGTGCCAGCAGTCCAGGACTAGCTCCCGAGCAGTACTTC

clone_size: few
d_call: -
v_call: TRBV11-2
j_call: TRBJ1-1
cdr3_aa: CASSFGVTGEAFF
cdr3_nt: TGTGCCAGCAGCTTTGGAGTAACAGGGGAAGCTTTCTTT

clone_size: -
d_call: -
v_call: TRBV18
j_call: TRBJ1-4
cdr3_aa: CASSPSSGREKLFF
cdr3_nt: TGTGCCAGCTCACCATCCTCGGGCCGGGAAAAACTGTTTTTT

clone_size: few
d_call: TRBD2
v_call: TRBV10-3
j_call: TRBJ2-7
cdr3_aa: CAISGTSGLYEQYF
cdr3_nt: TGTGCCATCAGTGGGACTAGCGGGTTGTACGAGCAGTACTTC

clone_size: many
d_call: -
v_call: TRBV27
j_call: TRBJ1-5
cdr3_aa: CASSEGISSSQHF
cdr3_nt: TGTGCCAGCAGTGAAGGGATTTCAAGTTCCCAGCATTTT

clone_size: many
d_call: -
v_call: TRBV6-5
j_call: TRBJ1-2
cdr3_aa: CASSHRNDNYGYTF
cdr3_nt: TGTGCCAGCAGTCACCGTAACGACAACTATGGCTACACCTTC

clone_size: -
d_call: TRBD1
v_call: TRBV6-5
j_call: TRBJ2-1
cdr3_aa: CASSSTGEAYNEQFF
cdr3_nt: TGTGCCAGCAGTTCGACAGGGGAAGCCTACAATGAGCAGTTCTTC

clone_size: -
d_call: TRBD1
v_call: TRBV15
j_call: TRBJ2-3
cdr3_aa: CATSSGTGDADTQYF
cdr3_nt: TGTGCCACCAGCTCCGGGACAGGGGATGCAGATACGCAGTATTTT

clone_size: few
d_call: -
v_call: TRBV5-8
j_call: TRBJ1-5
cdr3_aa: CASSLMGSNQPQHF
cdr3_nt: TGTGCCAGCAGCTTAATGGGAAGCAATCAGCCCCAGCATTTT

clone_size: few
d_call: -
v_call: TRBV7-6
j_call: TRBJ2-3
cdr3_aa: CASSPATDTQYF
cdr3_nt: TGTGCCAGCAGCCCTGCCACAGATACGCAGTATTTT

clone_size: many
d_call: TRBD1
v_call: TRBV5-6
j_call: TRBJ1-5
cdr3_aa: CASSSLGQGAGNQPQHF
cdr3_nt: TGTGCCAGCAGCTCGCTCGGACAGGGTGCGGGCAATCAGCCCCAGCATTTT

clone_size: many
d_call: TRBD1
v_call: TRBV6-5
j_call: TRBJ1-1
cdr3_aa: CASSPDRVIGYTEAFF
cdr3_nt: TGTGCCAGCAGTCCTGACAGGGTAATTGGATACACTGAAGCTTTCTTT

clone_size: few
d_call: -
v_call: TRBV27
j_call: TRBJ2-3
cdr3_aa: CASSLSRRGRGSYTDTQYF
cdr3_nt: TGTGCCAGCAGTTTATCCCGGCGGGGCAGGGGGTCGTACACAGATACGCAGTATTTT

clone_size: -
d_call: -
v_call: TRBV19
j_call: TRBJ2-3
cdr3_aa: CASSGGCRTDTQYF
cdr3_nt: TGTGCCAGTAGTGGGGGATGTCGCACAGATACGCAGTATTTT

clone_size: many
d_call: -
v_call: TRBV28
j_call: TRBJ2-1
cdr3_aa: CASSPDSLSYNEQFF
cdr3_nt: TGTGCCAGCAGTCCTGATAGTTTATCCTACAATGAGCAGTTCTTC

clone_size: -
d_call: -
v_call: TRBV25-1
j_call: TRBJ1-2
cdr3_aa: CASSARASANYGYTF
cdr3_nt: TGTGCCAGCAGTGCCAGGGCCAGCGCTAACTATGGCTACACCTTC

clone_size: many
d_call: TRBD2
v_call: TRBV28
j_call: TRBJ2-6
cdr3_aa: CASIRAGRVFGGANVLTF
cdr3_nt: TGTGCCAGCATCAGAGCGGGGAGGGTGTTTGGTGGGGCCAACGTCCTGACTTTC

clone_size: -
d_call: TRBD2
v_call: TRBV11-2
j_call: TRBJ2-3
cdr3_aa: CASSLGRGTDTQYF
cdr3_nt: TGTGCCAGCAGCTTAGGGCGGGGGACAGATACGCAGTATTTT

clone_size: many
d_call: -
v_call: TRBV5-5
j_call: TRBJ1-3
cdr3_aa: CASSLDPNSGNTIYF
cdr3_nt: TGTGCCAGCAGCTTGGACCCGAACTCTGGAAACACCATATATTTT

clone_size: -
d_call: -
v_call: TRBV18
j_call: TRBJ2-7
cdr3_aa: CASSPTGEEQYF
cdr3_nt: TGTGCCAGCTCACCAACGGGGGAAGAGCAGTACTTC

clone_size: many
d_call: -
v_call: TRBV29-1
j_call: TRBJ2-1
cdr3_aa: CSVEAVISYNEQFF
cdr3_nt: TGCAGCGTTGAAGCAGTAATCTCCTACAATGAGCAGTTCTTC

clone_size: many
d_call: -
v_call: TRBV9
j_call: TRBJ1-5
cdr3_aa: CASSVNMDQPQHF
cdr3_nt: TGTGCCAGCAGCGTCAACATGGATCAGCCCCAGCATTTT

clone_size: many
d_call: -
v_call: TRBV9
j_call: TRBJ1-2
cdr3_aa: CASSPHRDQGYGYTF
cdr3_nt: TGTGCCAGCAGCCCTCACAGGGACCAAGGTTATGGCTACACCTTC

clone_size: many
d_call: TRBD2
v_call: TRBV6-2/TRBV6-3
j_call: TRBJ2-1
cdr3_aa: CASSYISGGANEQFF
cdr3_nt: TGTGCCAGCAGTTACATTAGCGGGGGGGCGAATGAGCAGTTCTTC

clone_size: -
d_call: -
v_call: TRBV12-3/TRBV12-4
j_call: TRBJ2-5
cdr3_aa: CASSFEMEPRRETQYF
cdr3_nt: TGTGCCAGCAGTTTTGAGATGGAACCCCGACGGGAGACCCAGTACTTC

clone_size: few
d_call: TRBD1
v_call: TRBV12-3/TRBV12-4
j_call: TRBJ2-7
cdr3_aa: CASSLGQGGEQYF
cdr3_nt: TGTGCCAGCAGTCTCGGACAGGGGGGCGAGCAGTACTTC

clone_size: few
d_call: TRBD2
v_call: TRBV7-6
j_call: TRBJ2-7
cdr3_aa: CASSPTGTSSSEQYF
cdr3_nt: TGTGCCAGCAGCCCCACGGGGACTAGCTCAAGCGAGCAGTACTTC

clone_size: few
d_call: -
v_call: TRBV12-3/TRBV12-4
j_call: TRBJ2-2
cdr3_aa: CASSLSVVEDNTGELFF
cdr3_nt: TGTGCCAGCAGTTTAAGTGTGGTGGAGGATAACACCGGGGAGCTGTTTTTT

clone_size: -
d_call: TRBD2
v_call: TRBV9
j_call: TRBJ2-1
cdr3_aa: CASSLLAGEYNEQFF
cdr3_nt: TGTGCCAGCAGCTTACTAGCGGGAGAATACAATGAGCAGTTCTTC

clone_size: many
d_call: -
v_call: TRBV6-2/TRBV6-3
j_call: TRBJ1-2
cdr3_aa: CASQGHGYTF
cdr3_nt: TGTGCCAGCCAAGGACATGGCTACACCTTC

clone_size: -
d_call: -
v_call: TRBV12-3/TRBV12-4
j_call: TRBJ2-3
cdr3_aa: CASSFQRGTDTQYF
cdr3_nt: TGTGCCAGCAGTTTTCAGAGGGGCACAGATACGCAGTATTTT

clone_size: few
d_call: -
v_call: TRBV20-1
j_call: TRBJ1-5
cdr3_aa: CSASWGKSQPQHF
cdr3_nt: TGCAGTGCTAGCTGGGGGAAGAGTCAGCCCCAGCATTTT